Following are 8 T cell receptor beta chains from one sample sequenced in a study of beta chain features in type 1 diabetes. As every portion of the isolated RNA was reverse transcribed, the sequencing read expressed TCRB transcripts. Produced via immunoSEQ multiplex PCR; TCRdb's table is partial and in-frame only. The repertoire holds about 370,000 clones, with approximately 15% as singletons. Sample: naive CD4+ T cells from blood. The receptors stem from a woman aged 18-29 years in good health.

J is TRBJ2-5 and V is TRBV5-1, with TRBD2 matching 7 bases. V was clipped by 4 bases and J by 1 base; unmatched bases: 7. There are 15 residues in the CDR3. CDR1 SGHRS and CDR2 YFSETQ come from the germline V gene. The DNA for the CDR3 is TGCGCCAGCAGCCGGGACGGCGGGGGCCAAGAGACCCAGTACTTC. It is translated as CASSRDGGGQETQYF.

The V and J genes are TRBV6-6 and TRBJ2-2; no reliable D call. The V and J ends lost 1 base and 1 base respectively, with 7 bases between them. This CDR3 has 15 amino acids. Germline CDR1 is MNHNY and CDR2 is SVGAGI (reference sequence). CDR3: CASSYLSGNTGELFF. In DNA, the CDR3 is TGTGCCAGCAGTTACTTGTCAGGGAACACCGGGGAGCTGTTTTTT.

The rearrangement joins TRBV25-1 to TRBJ2-4, with TRBD2 as a possible D gene (5 bases). This CDR3 has 13 amino acids. The V end lost 8 bases, the J end lost 6 bases, and 14 bases lay between the germline ends. Per the germline V gene, CDR1 is MGHDK and CDR2 is SYGVNS. The CDR3 sequence is CASAGPAGNIQYF. The CDR3 DNA follows: TGTGCCAGCGCTGGACCCGCGGGAAACATTCAGTACTTC.

Only a few counts were recorded for this clone. This sequence joins TRBV28 and TRBJ2-1; possible D gene TRBD2, 5 bases. This CDR3 comprises 12 residues. The V gene's germline CDR1 is MDHEN and CDR2 SYDVKM. With 3 bases removed from V and 15 bases from J, the gap between germline ends came to 15 bases. The CDR3 here is CASSFSSWRVFF. DNA for the CDR3: TGTGCCAGCAGTTTTAGTAGTTGGCGGGTGTTCTTC.

This chain uses TRBV29-1 with TRBJ1-1; D is possibly TRBD1 (5 bases). CDR3 length: 14 residues. Trimming took off 7 bases at V and 1 base at J, with 16 bases between the two ends. CDR1 is SQVTM, CDR2 ANQGSEA, per germline. As DNA, the CDR3 is TGCAGCGCCCAGCAGGGCGGGAGGAACACTGAAGCTTTCTTT. It yields the protein CSAQQGGRNTEAFF. Based on the CDR3 plus reference TRBV29-1 and TRBJ1-1, the full variable domain is SAVISQKPSRDICQRGTSLTIQCQVDSQVTMMFWYRQQPGQSLTLIATANQGSEATYESGFVIDKFPISRPNLTFSTLTVSNMSPEDSSIYLCSAQQGGRNTEAFFGQGTRLTVV.

The gene calls are TRBV28 and TRBJ2-1; 7 bases are shared with TRBD1. With V trimmed by 6 bases and J by 4 bases, 9 bases remained unmatched. The germline V gene encodes CDR1 MDHEN and CDR2 SYDVKM. The CDR3 loop spans 15 amino acids. The CDR3: CASRPTGNVYNEQFF. The CDR3 DNA follows: TGTGCCAGCAGACCGACAGGGAATGTGTACAATGAGCAGTTCTTC. The full variable domain, with the rest looked up from reference TRBV28 and TRBJ2-1, is DVKVTQSSRYLVKRTGEKVFLECVQDMDHENMFWYRQDPGLGLRLIYFSYDVKMKEKGDIPEGYSVSREKKERFSLILESASTNQTSMYLCASRPTGNVYNEQFFGPGTRLTVL.

For the CDR3, the DNA is TGTGCCAGCTTTAGGACAGGGCTTAACTATGGCTACACCTTC. It specifies CASFRTGLNYGYTF. The chain recombines TRBV28 with TRBJ1-2, with 8 nucleotides matching TRBD1. V was pared by 8 bases and J by 1 base, with 6 bases of the junction left unmatched. The CDR3 length is 14 residues. Germline CDR1 MDHEN, CDR2 SYDVKM.

This clone was seen a few times. This chain links TRBV28 with TRBJ2-3, with TRBD2 identical over 15 bases. Germline trimming cut 2 bases from V and 6 bases from J; bases unmatched to any gene: 12. The germline V gene has CDR1 MDHEN and CDR2 SYDVKM. This CDR3 is 19 amino acids long. The CDR3 loop is CASSLRGLAGGPRRDTQYF. For the CDR3, the DNA is TGTGCCAGCAGTTTAAGGGGACTAGCGGGAGGCCCAAGGAGGGATACGCAGTATTTT.